This T cell receptor beta chain emerged from a study of cytomegalovirus exposure and HLA in healthy donors. The data were produced by immunoSEQ multiplex PCR, yet TCRdb's version contains in-frame clones alone and is incomplete. The top ten hold roughly 4.4% of the sample, which has more than 95,000 clones, about nine tenths seen once. V lost 2 bases, J lost 4 bases, and 8 bases lay in between. This CDR3 has 14 residues. The germline V gene has CDR1 MGHDK and CDR2 SYGVNS. The sample taken for sequencing was PBMCs. The sequence derives from a man younger than 30 in good health and CMV-seropositive. The chain combines TRBV25-1 with TRBJ1-4; D uncertain. DNA for the CDR3: TGTGCCAGCAGTGAAAGCGGGGTTAATGAAAAACTGTTTTTT. Encoded protein: CASSESGVNEKLFF.